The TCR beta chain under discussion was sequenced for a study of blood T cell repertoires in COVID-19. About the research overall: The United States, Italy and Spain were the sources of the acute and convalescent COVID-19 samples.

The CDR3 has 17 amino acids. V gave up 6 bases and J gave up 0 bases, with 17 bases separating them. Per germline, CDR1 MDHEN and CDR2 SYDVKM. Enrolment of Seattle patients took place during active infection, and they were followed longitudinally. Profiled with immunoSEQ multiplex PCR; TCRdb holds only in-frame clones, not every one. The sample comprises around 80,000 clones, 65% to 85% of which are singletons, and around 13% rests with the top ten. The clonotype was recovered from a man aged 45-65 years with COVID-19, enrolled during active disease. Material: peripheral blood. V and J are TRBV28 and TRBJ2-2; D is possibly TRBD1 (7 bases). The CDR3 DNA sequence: TGTGCCAGCAGAATTCCGTCAGGGGGGCCGAACACCGGGGAGCTGTTTTTT. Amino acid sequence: CASRIPSGGPNTGELFF.